The 17 T cell receptor beta chains below were found in one sample sequenced in a study of blood T cell repertoires in COVID-19. Assay used: immunoSEQ multiplex PCR; TCRdb lists only in-frame clones, some missing. The sample contains under 200,000 clones, about 83% of which appear only once. Sequencing used peripheral blood. The receptors were gathered from a man aged 55 to 70 with acute or convalescent COVID-19.

The chain uses TRBV7-8 and TRBJ2-7; 11 bases are a match to TRBD2. V lost 5 bases and J lost 1; bases outside the gene matches: 4. Germline assignment: CDR1 SGHVS and CDR2 FQNEAQ. The CDR3 sequence is 15 residues long. The CDR3: CASSDGLAGSYEQYF. CDR3 nucleotides: TGTGCCAGCAGCGACGGACTAGCGGGTTCCTACGAGCAGTACTTC.

V usage is TRBV10-3 and J usage is TRBJ2-1; 10 positions agree with TRBD1. Germline values: CDR1 ENHRY, CDR2 SYGVKD. J was trimmed by 3 bases and V by 0 bases; bases with no gene match: 2. The CDR3 totals 16 residues. The CDR3 DNA reads as TGTGCCATCAGTGAGTCGGGACAGGGGTACTACAATGAGCAGTTCTTC. Its translation is CAISESGQGYYNEQFF.

The chain carries TRBV4-1 and TRBJ2-3, with TRBD1 matching over 7 bases. CDR1 and CDR2 from the germline V gene are MGHRA and YSYEKL. The ends lost 4 bases at V and 2 bases at J; junction bases unmatched: 9. There are 16 residues in the CDR3. In nucleotides, the CDR3 is TGCGCCAGCAGCCTCGACCCGGGACAGTACACAGATACGCAGTATTTT. It is translated as CASSLDPGQYTDTQYF.

V gene TRBV6-1 combines with J gene TRBJ2-1; 11 positions agree with TRBD2. The CDR3 sequence is 15 residues long. V shed 2 bases and J 6 bases; nucleotides not matched to a gene: 3. In germline, CDR1 is MNHNS, CDR2 SASEGT. This CDR3 reads CASSELAGGPNEQFF. CDR3 bases: TGTGCCAGCAGTGAACTAGCGGGGGGCCCCAATGAGCAGTTCTTC.

The chain has TRBV20-1 and TRBJ1-1; no firm D call. CDR1 and CDR2 from the germline V gene are DFQATT and SNEGSKA (reference sequence). This CDR3 region has 10 residues. V was pared by 6 bases and J by 6 bases, with 8 bases between. The CDR3: CSAKHPEAFF. The CDR3 DNA is TGCAGTGCCAAGCATCCTGAAGCTTTCTTT.

This chain links TRBV2 with TRBJ2-7; 8 bases match TRBD1. The CDR3 extends over 15 amino acids. Germline loops: CDR1 SNHLY, CDR2 FYNNEI. Trimming removed 2 bases from V and 4 bases from J; junction bases left unmatched: 7. The DNA for the CDR3 is TGTGCCAGCAGTGAACCCGGGACAGGAACATACGAGCAGTACTTC. Amino acids: CASSEPGTGTYEQYF.

This clone turned up a few times. CDR3 coding DNA: TGTGCCAGCAGTGATGTGGCGGGTGAAAGGAACGAGCAGTACTTC. Translated, it gives CASSDVAGERNEQYF. The rearrangement links TRBV2 to TRBJ2-7, with D tentatively TRBD2 (5 bases). The CDR3 runs to 15 residues. CDR1 SNHLY and CDR2 FYNNEI come from the germline V gene. V was shortened by 3 bases and J by 5 bases, with 17 bases between the two germline ends.

The chain combines TRBV7-2 with TRBJ1-3, with TRBD1 matching over 10 bases. The CDR3 has 15 residues. V shed 5 bases, J shed 4 bases, and the junction held 5 bases outside the gene matches. Germline V lookup: CDR1 SGHTA, CDR2 FQGNSA. The CDR3 reads CASSLGTGDGNTIYF. CDR3 sequence (DNA): TGTGCCAGCAGCCTAGGGACAGGGGACGGAAACACCATATATTTT.

The chain carries TRBV11-2 and TRBJ2-3, with 13 nucleotides matching TRBD2. CDR1 and CDR2 from the germline V gene are SGHAT and FQNNGV. The CDR3 length is 16 residues. V shed 3 bases, J shed 1 base, and the junction held 1 base outside the gene matches. CDR3 DNA sequence: TGTGCCAGCAGCTTTGGGACTAGCGGGGGCACAGATACGCAGTATTTT. The encoded protein is CASSFGTSGGTDTQYF.

In regard to this clone: Other DNA sequences within the sample encode an identical CDR3. The V and J genes are TRBV19 and TRBJ2-2, with 10 bases lining up with TRBD1. CDR3 length equals 15 residues. Germline CDR1 and CDR2: LNHDA and SQIVND (reference sequence). V was pared by 5 bases and J by 5 bases, with 5 bases of the junction left unmatched. CDR3: CASSSGTGVTGELFF. CDR3 DNA: TGTGCCAGTAGTTCCGGGACAGGGGTGACCGGGGAGCTGTTTTTT.

The rearrangement joins TRBV19 to TRBJ2-1, with D possibly being TRBD2 (5 bases). Per germline, CDR1 LNHDA and CDR2 SQIVND (reference sequence). This CDR3 is 10 amino acids long. V lost 11 bases and J lost 7, with 9 bases in between. The CDR3 loop is CASGGNEQFF. CDR3 nucleotides: TGTGCCTCAGGCGGGAATGAGCAGTTCTTC. The whole variable domain, remainder taken from reference TRBV19 and TRBJ2-1, is DGGITQSPKYLFRKEGQNVTLSCEQNLNHDAMYWYRQDPGQGLRLIYYSQIVNDFQKGDIAEGYSVSREKKESFPLTVTSAQKNPTAFYLCASGGNEQFFGPGTRLTVL.

This rearrangement joins TRBV12-5 to TRBJ2-1; the D gene is possibly TRBD1 (5 bases). The CDR3 consists of 13 residues. The V end lost 2 bases, the J end lost 7 bases, and 9 bases lay between the germline ends. Germline CDR1 LGHNT, CDR2 FRNRAP. The CDR3 coding sequence is TGTGCTAGTGGTTTGCAGGGTCGGAATGAGCAGTTCTTC. This codes for CASGLQGRNEQFF.

Only a few counts were recorded for this clone. This chain uses TRBV2 with TRBJ2-3; 11 nucleotides line up with TRBD2. CDR3 length equals 17 residues. After removal of 7 bases from V and 3 bases from J, the junction contained 12 bases not matched to a gene. In germline, CDR1 is SNHLY, CDR2 FYNNEI. The CDR3 sequence is CASTRLAGRIGTDTQYF. CDR3 coding DNA: TGTGCCAGCACCCGACTAGCGGGGCGGATAGGAACAGATACGCAGTATTTT.

The chain couples TRBV20-1 to TRBJ2-5, with a weak D call TRBD2 (6 bases). CDR3 size: 10 residues. Germline values: CDR1 DFQATT, CDR2 SNEGSKA (reference sequence). V was shortened by 6 bases and J by 4 bases, with 6 bases between the two germline ends. The CDR3 loop is CSAGGETQYF. The CDR3 bases are TGCAGTGCGGGGGGAGAGACCCAGTACTTC.

A note on this clone: Other DNA sequences of this sample code for an identical CDR3. The gene calls are TRBV6-5 and TRBJ1-2, with D hard to call. Trimming stripped 6 bases from V and 1 base from J, with 9 bases between. Germline V gives CDR1 MNHEY, CDR2 SVGAGI. This CDR3 contains 13 residues. CDR3 amino acids: CASSPTGNYGYTF. CDR3 DNA sequence: TGTGCCAGCAGCCCGACTGGTAACTATGGCTACACCTTC.

The chain has TRBV10-3 and TRBJ1-1; D possibly corresponds to TRBD1 (5 bases). This CDR3 region has 14 residues. Germline V gives CDR1 ENHRY, CDR2 SYGVKD. V dropped 0 bases and J dropped 3 bases, with 8 bases sitting between them. The CDR3 protein is CAISESGGDTEAFF. As DNA, the CDR3 is TGTGCCATCAGTGAGTCGGGGGGGGACACTGAAGCTTTCTTT.

This clone was observed once. The chain uses TRBV29-1 and TRBJ1-2; 8 positions agree with TRBD1. Trimming took 3 bases from V and 7 from J; bases not matched to a gene: 7. The CDR3 consists of 13 residues. The V gene's germline CDR1 is SQVTM and CDR2 ANQGSEA. The CDR3 is CSVDGRGLGGYTF. Written as DNA, the CDR3 is TGCAGCGTTGATGGCAGGGGGCTTGGTGGCTACACCTTC.